This T cell receptor (beta chain) was captured by sequencing in a study of radiation and T cells in renal cell carcinoma. Described time point: blood 2 weeks post-SBRT. Treatment described: 15 Gy SBRT to primary tumor, nephrectomy 4 weeks later. Germline CDR1 is SGHDT and CDR2 is YYEEEE. V was clipped by 3 bases and J by 5 bases; unmatched bases: 6. The CDR3 extends over 14 amino acids. Produced via immunoSEQ multiplex PCR; TCRdb's table is partial and in-frame only. Of 150,000 to 190,000 clones listed, approximately 88% were seen once; the top ten hold over 10%. The clonotype comes from a woman in her forties or fifties with renal cell carcinoma. The chain uses TRBV5-6 and TRBJ1-1, with 8 bases identical to TRBD1. The material was blood, obtained from a patient whose treatment included radiotherapy and nephrectomy. The CDR3 spells CASSSQGAFTEAFF. In DNA, the CDR3 is TGTGCCAGCAGCTCCCAGGGGGCGTTTACTGAAGCTTTCTTT.